The 9 T cell receptor beta chains listed next were all sequenced from one sample in a study of blood T cell repertoires in COVID-19. Sequencing used immunoSEQ multiplex PCR; TCRdb keeps in-frame clones, though not all of them. The table has approximately 260,000 clones, about 93% seen once. Sequenced sample: PBMCs or T cells enriched from blood (not recorded which). These receptors came from a woman between 18 and 29 years old who had recovered from COVID-19.

A remark on this clone: Other nucleotide sequences from this sample produce the same CDR3. The J gene is TRBJ1-5, the V gene TRBV18, with a tentative D call TRBD1 (5 bases). V was shortened by 2 bases and J by 5 bases, with 7 bases between the two germline ends. The CDR3 spans 13 residues. CDR1 KGHSH and CDR2 LQKENI come from the germline V gene. In nucleotides, the CDR3 is TGTGCCAGCTCACCAGGCAGGGATCAGCCCCAGCATTTT. Translating it yields CASSPGRDQPQHF. Combining the CDR3 with reference TRBV18 and TRBJ1-5 gives the whole variable domain NAGVMQNPRHLVRRRGQEARLRCSPMKGHSHVYWYRQLPEEGLKFMVYLQKENIIDESGMPKERFSAEFPKEGPSILRIQQVVRGDSAAYFCASSPGRDQPQHFGDGTRLSIL.

This rearrangement joins TRBV29-1 to TRBJ1-4, with TRBD1 as a possible D gene (6 bases). V was shortened by 7 bases and J by 1 base, with 10 bases between the two germline ends. Looked up from germline, CDR1 is SQVTM and CDR2 is ANQGSEA. The CDR3 covers 13 residues. The CDR3 nucleotides read TGCAGCGCCAAACAGGGAACTAATGAAAAACTGTTTTTT. Its translation: CSAKQGTNEKLFF.

The chain combines TRBV4-3 with TRBJ1-6; tentatively, D is TRBD1 (6 bases). V shed 4 bases and J shed 10 bases, with 17 bases lying between them. CDR1 LGHNA and CDR2 YSLEER come from the germline V gene. CDR3 length equals 15 residues. The CDR3 coding sequence is TGCGCCAGCAGCCTAAGGGGGGGTCTGAGGTCACCCCTCCACTTT. The encoded protein is CASSLRGGLRSPLHF.

The J gene is TRBJ2-7, the V gene TRBV11-3; D is perhaps TRBD1 (6 bases). Germline CDR1 reads SGHNT; CDR2 reads YENEEA. The CDR3 is 13 residues long. V was cut by 5 bases and J by 3 bases, with 11 bases left in between. The CDR3 DNA follows: TGTGCCAGCAGCACCGACAGGAGCTACGAGCAGTACTTC. Protein sequence: CASSTDRSYEQYF.

The genes are TRBV15 and TRBJ1-2, with a weak D call TRBD1 (6 bases). Germline assignment: CDR1 LNHNV and CDR2 YYDKDF (reference sequence). V lost 1 base to trimming and J lost 4 bases, with 13 bases between them. The CDR3 is 15 amino acids. The CDR3 region is CATSRAQGFGYGYTF. The CDR3 region has the DNA TGTGCCACCAGCAGAGCCCAGGGGTTCGGCTATGGCTACACCTTC.

The V gene is TRBV19, the J gene TRBJ1-1, with D possibly matching TRBD1 (6 bases). Trimming took 5 bases from V and 0 from J, leaving 16 bases between them. Germline V gene lookup returns CDR1 LNHDA and CDR2 SQIVND (reference sequence). The CDR3 contains 16 residues. CDR3 sequence reads: CASSVRQVGMNTEAFF. CDR3 sequence (DNA): TGTGCCAGTAGTGTTCGACAGGTTGGTATGAACACTGAAGCTTTCTTT.

The chain employs TRBV6-5 and TRBJ1-5; a possible D gene is TRBD1 (6 bases). CDR3 length: 13 amino acids. V was pared by 6 bases and J by 4 bases, with 10 bases between. Germline V lookup: CDR1 MNHEY, CDR2 SVGAGI. The CDR3, as DNA: TGTGCCAGCAGCCGAACAGGGAATCAGCCCCAGCATTTT. Protein: CASSRTGNQPQHF.

The rearrangement uses TRBV5-1 and TRBJ2-1; D uncertain. Looked up from germline, CDR1 is SGHRS and CDR2 is YFSETQ. V dropped 0 bases and J dropped 6 bases, with 16 bases sitting between them. The CDR3 extends over 16 amino acids. The CDR3 DNA reads TGCGCCAGCAGCTTGGATTCGGTAGGAGTTAGCAATGAGCAGTTCTTC. It yields the protein CASSLDSVGVSNEQFF.

The chain couples TRBV28 to TRBJ2-7, with D unclear. Trimming took 5 bases from V and 7 from J, leaving 9 bases between them. This CDR3 spans 11 amino acids. Germline CDR1 reads MDHEN; CDR2 reads SYDVKM. The CDR3 coding sequence is TGTGCCAGCAGTATGAGAAGTGAGCAGTACTTC. Its translation is CASSMRSEQYF.